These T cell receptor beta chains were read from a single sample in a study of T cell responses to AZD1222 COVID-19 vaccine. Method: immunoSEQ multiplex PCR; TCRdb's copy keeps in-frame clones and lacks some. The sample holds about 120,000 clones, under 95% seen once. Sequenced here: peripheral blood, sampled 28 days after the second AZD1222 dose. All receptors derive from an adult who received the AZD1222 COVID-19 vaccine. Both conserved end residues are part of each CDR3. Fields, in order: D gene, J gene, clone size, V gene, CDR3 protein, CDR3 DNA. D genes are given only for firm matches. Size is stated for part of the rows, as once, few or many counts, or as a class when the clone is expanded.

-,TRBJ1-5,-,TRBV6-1,CASSEGRAAGQPQHF,TGTGCCAGCAGTGAAGGTAGGGCGGCGGGTCAGCCCCAGCATTTT
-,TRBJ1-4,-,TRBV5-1,CASSLETASNEKLFF,TGCGCCAGCAGTCTGGAGACGGCGAGTAATGAAAAACTGTTTTTT
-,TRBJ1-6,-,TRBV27,CASSLGGVTYNSPLHF,TGTGCCAGCAGTTTGGGTGGGGTCACCTATAATTCACCCCTCCACTTT
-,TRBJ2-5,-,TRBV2,CASRRTVQETQYF,TGTGCCAGCAGGAGGACAGTTCAAGAGACCCAGTACTTC
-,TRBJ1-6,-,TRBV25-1,CASSESRGNSPLHF,TGTGCCAGCAGTGAGAGCAGGGGTAATTCACCCCTCCACTTT
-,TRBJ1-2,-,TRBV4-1,CASSLLEGSGYTF,TGCGCCAGCAGTCTCCTTGAGGGCTCTGGCTACACCTTC
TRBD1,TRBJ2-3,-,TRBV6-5,CASSYDRGLSTDTQYF,TGTGCCAGCAGTTACGACAGGGGGCTAAGTACAGATACGCAGTATTTT
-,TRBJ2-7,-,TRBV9,CASSWGDGSSYEQYF,TGTGCCAGCAGCTGGGGGGACGGGAGCTCCTACGAGCAGTACTTC
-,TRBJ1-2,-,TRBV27,CASSLAAGFGYTF,TGTGCCAGCAGTTTAGCGGCAGGGTTTGGCTACACCTTC
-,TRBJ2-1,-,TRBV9,CASSVSSNEQFF,TGTGCCAGCAGCGTATCCTCCAATGAGCAGTTCTTC
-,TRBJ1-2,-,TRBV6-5,CASNKGTLTYGYTF,TGTGCCAGCAATAAGGGGACTCTGACTTATGGCTACACCTTC
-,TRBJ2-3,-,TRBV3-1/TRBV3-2,CASSQGVLGGPFYFTDTQYF,TGTGCCAGCAGCCAAGGGGTCTTGGGGGGCCCCTTTTATTTCACAGATACGCAGTATTTT
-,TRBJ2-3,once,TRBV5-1,CASSFGRGDTQYF,TGCGCCAGCAGCTTTGGGAGGGGGGATACGCAGTATTTT
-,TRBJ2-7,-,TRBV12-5,CASGLGPGEQYF,TGTGCTAGTGGTTTGGGACCGGGTGAGCAGTACTTC
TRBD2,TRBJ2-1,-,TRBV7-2,CASSPTSGGVIANEQFF,TGTGCCAGCAGCCCGACTAGCGGGGGGGTCATTGCCAATGAGCAGTTCTTC
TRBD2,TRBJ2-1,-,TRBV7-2,CASSWRTSGRAGSYNEQFF,TGTGCCAGCAGCTGGAGGACTAGCGGGAGGGCCGGATCCTACAATGAGCAGTTCTTC
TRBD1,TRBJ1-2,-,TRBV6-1,CASSDGTGAAGYTF,TGTGCCAGCAGTGATGGGACAGGGGCGGCTGGCTACACCTTC
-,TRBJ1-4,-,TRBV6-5,CASTEKRTVNEKLFF,TGTGCCAGCACCGAGAAGAGGACCGTCAATGAAAAACTGTTTTTT
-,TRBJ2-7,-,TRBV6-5,CASSYRALYEQYF,TGTGCCAGCAGTTATCGGGCCCTCTACGAGCAGTACTTC
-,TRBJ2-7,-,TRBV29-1,CSARSRLTYEQYF,TGCAGCGCCCGATCGAGACTCACCTACGAGCAGTACTTC
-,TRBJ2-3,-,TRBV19,CASSFLGVTDTQYF,TGTGCCAGTAGTTTTTTGGGGGTCACAGATACGCAGTATTTT
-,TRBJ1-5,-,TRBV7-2,CASSLRGHQPQHF,TGTGCCAGCAGCTTACGAGGGCATCAGCCCCAGCATTTT
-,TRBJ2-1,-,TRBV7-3,CASSLILDNEQFF,TGTGCCAGCAGCTTAATTTTGGACAATGAGCAGTTCTTC
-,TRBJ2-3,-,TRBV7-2,CASSLDFTDTQYF,TGTGCCAGCAGCTTAGACTTTACAGATACGCAGTATTTT
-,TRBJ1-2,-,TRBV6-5,CASSYTQGTDYTF,TGTGCCAGCAGTTACACGCAGGGCACGGACTACACCTTC
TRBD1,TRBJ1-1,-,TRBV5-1,CASSRGQGIGNTEAFF,TGCGCCAGCAGCCGTGGACAGGGGATAGGGAACACTGAAGCTTTCTTT
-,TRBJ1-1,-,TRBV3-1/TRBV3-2,CASSHQRTEAFF,TGTGCCAGCAGCCACCAGCGCACTGAAGCTTTCTTT
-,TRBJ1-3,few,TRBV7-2,CASSLDGYSEDTIYF,TGTGCCAGCAGCTTAGACGGGTACTCTGAAGACACCATATATTTT
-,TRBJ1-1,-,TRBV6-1,CASSEASGVGSFGTEAFF,TGTGCCAGCAGTGAAGCAAGCGGGGTCGGTTCCTTCGGGACTGAAGCTTTCTTT
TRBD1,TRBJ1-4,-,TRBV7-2,CASSFTGGARSTNEKLFF,TGTGCCAGCAGCTTTACAGGGGGCGCGCGTTCAACTAATGAAAAACTGTTTTTT
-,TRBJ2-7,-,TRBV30,CAWSVGLGTEQYF,TGTGCCTGGAGTGTTGGATTGGGGACCGAGCAGTACTTC
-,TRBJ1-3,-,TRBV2,CASSFQGNSGNTIYF,TGTGCCAGCAGCTTTCAGGGCAACTCTGGAAACACCATATATTTT
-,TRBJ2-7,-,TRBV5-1,CASSSGTSPYEQYF,TGCGCCAGCAGCTCCGGGACATCCCCATACGAGCAGTACTTC
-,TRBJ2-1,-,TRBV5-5,CASSLGHYNEQFF,TGTGCCAGCTCATTAGGACACTACAATGAGCAGTTCTTC
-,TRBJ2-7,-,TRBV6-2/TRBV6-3,CASSREEQYF,TGTGCCAGCAGCCGAGAAGAGCAGTACTTC
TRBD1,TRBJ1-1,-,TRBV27,CASSTSGTGSVTEAFF,TGTGCCAGCAGTACCTCCGGGACAGGGTCGGTCACTGAAGCTTTCTTT